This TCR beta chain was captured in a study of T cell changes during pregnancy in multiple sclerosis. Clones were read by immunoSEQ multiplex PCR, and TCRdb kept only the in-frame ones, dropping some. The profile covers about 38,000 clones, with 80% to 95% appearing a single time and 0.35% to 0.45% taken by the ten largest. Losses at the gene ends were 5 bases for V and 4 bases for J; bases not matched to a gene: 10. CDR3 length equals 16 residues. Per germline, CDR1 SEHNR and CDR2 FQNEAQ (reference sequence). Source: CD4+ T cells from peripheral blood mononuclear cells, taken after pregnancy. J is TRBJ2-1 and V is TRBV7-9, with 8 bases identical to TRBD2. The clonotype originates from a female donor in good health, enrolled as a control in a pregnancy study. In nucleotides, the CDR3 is TGTGCCAGCAGCACCCCGGGCCTAGCGGGTTACAATGAGCAGTTCTTC. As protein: CASSTPGLAGYNEQFF.